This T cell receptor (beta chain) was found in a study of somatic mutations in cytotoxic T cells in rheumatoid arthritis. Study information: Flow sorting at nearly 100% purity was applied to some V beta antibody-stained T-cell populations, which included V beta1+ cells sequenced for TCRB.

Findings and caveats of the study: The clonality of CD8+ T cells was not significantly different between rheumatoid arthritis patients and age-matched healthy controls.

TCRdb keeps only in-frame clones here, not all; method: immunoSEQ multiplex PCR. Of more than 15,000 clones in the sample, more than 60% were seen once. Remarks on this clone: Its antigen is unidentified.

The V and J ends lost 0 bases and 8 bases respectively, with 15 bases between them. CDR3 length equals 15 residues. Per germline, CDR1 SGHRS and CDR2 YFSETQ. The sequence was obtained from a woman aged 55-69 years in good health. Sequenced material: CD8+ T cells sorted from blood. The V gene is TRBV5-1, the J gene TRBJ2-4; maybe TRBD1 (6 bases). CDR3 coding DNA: TGCGCCAGCAGCTTGGCGGGACAAACCGGGGACATTCAGTACTTC. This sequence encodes CASSLAGQTGDIQYF. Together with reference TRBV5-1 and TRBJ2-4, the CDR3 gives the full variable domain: KAGVTQTPRYLIKTRGQQVTLSCSPISGHRSVSWYQQTPGQGLQFLFEYFSETQRNKGNFPGRFSGRQFSNSRSEMNVSTLELGDSALYLCASSLAGQTGDIQYFGAGTRLSVL.